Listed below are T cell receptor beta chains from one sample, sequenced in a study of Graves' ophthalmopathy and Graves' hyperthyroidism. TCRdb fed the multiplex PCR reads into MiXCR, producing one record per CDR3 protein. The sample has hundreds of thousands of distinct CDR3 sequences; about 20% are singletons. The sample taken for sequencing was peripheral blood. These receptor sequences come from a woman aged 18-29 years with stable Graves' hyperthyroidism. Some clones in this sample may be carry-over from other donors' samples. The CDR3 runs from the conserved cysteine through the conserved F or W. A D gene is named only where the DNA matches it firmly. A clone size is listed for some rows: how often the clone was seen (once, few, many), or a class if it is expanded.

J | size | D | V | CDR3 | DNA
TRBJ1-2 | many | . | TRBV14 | CASSRTGTGNYGYTF | TGTGCCAGCAGCCGTACCGGGACGGGGAACTATGGCTACACCTTC
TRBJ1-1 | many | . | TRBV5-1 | CASSSPTGSTEAFF | TGCGCCAGCAGCAGCCCGACGGGTTCGACTGAAGCTTTCTTT
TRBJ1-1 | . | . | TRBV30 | CAWSATGGGEAFF | TGTGCCTGGAGTGCCACCGGTGGAGGTGAAGCTTTCTTT
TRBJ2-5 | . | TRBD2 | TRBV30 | CAIQLAGFEETQYF | TGTGCCATCCAACTAGCGGGGTTTGAAGAGACCCAGTACTTC
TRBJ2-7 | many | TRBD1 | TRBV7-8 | CASSLAETGINEQYF | TGTGCCAGCAGCTTAGCGGAGACAGGGATCAACGAGCAGTACTTC
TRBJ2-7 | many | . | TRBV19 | CASSTQQSSSYEQYF | TGTGCCAGTAGTACCCAACAGTCATCCTCCTACGAGCAGTACTTC
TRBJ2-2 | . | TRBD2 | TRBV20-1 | CSATSGTSGGATGELFF | TGCAGTGCTACCTCCGGGACTAGCGGGGGGGCGACCGGGGAGCTGTTTTTT
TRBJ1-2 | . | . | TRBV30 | CAWSIGSAYTF | TGTGCCTGGAGCATTGGGTCGGCCTACACCTTC
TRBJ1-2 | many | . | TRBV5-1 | CASSSPLSYDYTF | TGCGCCAGCAGCTCCCCGTTATCTTACGACTACACCTTC
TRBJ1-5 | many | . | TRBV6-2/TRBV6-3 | CASSYSRRREYSNQPQHF | TGTGCCAGCAGTTACTCGAGACGTAGGGAATATAGCAATCAGCCCCAGCATTTT
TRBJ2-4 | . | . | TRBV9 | CASSEAQGFGAKNIKYF | TGTGCCAGCAGCGAGGCCCAGGGATTCGGAGCCAAAAACATTAAGTACTTC
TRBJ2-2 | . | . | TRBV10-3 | CAISESGRAAPRELFF | TGTGCCATCAGTGAGTCGGGTAGGGCGGCGCCCCGGGAGCTGTTTTTT
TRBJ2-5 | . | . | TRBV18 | CASSPVAVQETQYF | TGTGCCAGCTCACCAGTTGCGGTCCAAGAGACCCAGTACTTC
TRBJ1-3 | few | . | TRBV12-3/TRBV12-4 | CASSFLGQGTGRTGNTIYF | TGTGCCAGCAGTTTCTTGGGGCAGGGGACCGGGCGAACTGGAAACACCATATATTTT
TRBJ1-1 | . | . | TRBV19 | CASSNPRENTEAFF | TGTGCCAGTAGCAACCCTCGGGAGAACACTGAAGCTTTCTTT
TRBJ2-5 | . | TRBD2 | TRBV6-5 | CASSYRRLAGWQETQYF | TGTGCCAGCAGTTACCGGAGACTAGCGGGGTGGCAAGAGACCCAGTACTTC
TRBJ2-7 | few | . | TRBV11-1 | CASSLGFSGAGSYEQYF | TGTGCCAGCAGCTTAGGTTTTTCCGGCGCAGGCTCCTACGAGCAGTACTTC
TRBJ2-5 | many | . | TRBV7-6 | CASSLARFGQGQETQYF | TGTGCCAGCAGCTTAGCACGTTTCGGGCAGGGACAAGAGACCCAGTACTTC
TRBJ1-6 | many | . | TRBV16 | CASSQSRTVNNSPLHF | TGTGCCAGCAGCCAATCTCGGACAGTGAATAATTCACCCCTCCACTTT
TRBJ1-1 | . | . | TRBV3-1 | CASSPLGANTEAFF | TGTGCCAGCAGCCCCCTGGGTGCGAACACTGAAGCTTTCTTT
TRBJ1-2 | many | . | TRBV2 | CASRGGGSNYGYTF | TGTGCCAGCAGAGGAGGGGGGAGCAACTATGGCTACACCTTC
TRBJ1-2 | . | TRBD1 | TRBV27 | CASSLLEGAGYGYTF | TGTGCCAGCAGTTTATTGGAGGGGGCTGGCTATGGCTACACCTTC
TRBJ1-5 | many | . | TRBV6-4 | CASSDRQMVQPQHF | TGTGCCAGCAGTGACCGACAGATGGTACAGCCCCAGCATTTT